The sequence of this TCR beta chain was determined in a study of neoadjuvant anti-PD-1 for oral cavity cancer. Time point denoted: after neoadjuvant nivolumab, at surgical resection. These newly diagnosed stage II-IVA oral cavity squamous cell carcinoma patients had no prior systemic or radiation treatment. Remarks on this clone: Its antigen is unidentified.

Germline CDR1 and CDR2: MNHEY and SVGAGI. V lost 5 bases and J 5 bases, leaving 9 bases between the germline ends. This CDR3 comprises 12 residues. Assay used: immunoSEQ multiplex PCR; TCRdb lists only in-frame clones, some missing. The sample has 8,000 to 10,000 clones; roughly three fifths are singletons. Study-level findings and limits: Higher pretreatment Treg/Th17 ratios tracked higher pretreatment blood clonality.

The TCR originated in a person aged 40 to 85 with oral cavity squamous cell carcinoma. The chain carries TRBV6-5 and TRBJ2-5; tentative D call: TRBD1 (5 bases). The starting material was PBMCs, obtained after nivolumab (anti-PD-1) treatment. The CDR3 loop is CASSGAQETQYF. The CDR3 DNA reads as TGTGCCAGCAGTGGGGCCCAGGAGACCCAGTACTTC.